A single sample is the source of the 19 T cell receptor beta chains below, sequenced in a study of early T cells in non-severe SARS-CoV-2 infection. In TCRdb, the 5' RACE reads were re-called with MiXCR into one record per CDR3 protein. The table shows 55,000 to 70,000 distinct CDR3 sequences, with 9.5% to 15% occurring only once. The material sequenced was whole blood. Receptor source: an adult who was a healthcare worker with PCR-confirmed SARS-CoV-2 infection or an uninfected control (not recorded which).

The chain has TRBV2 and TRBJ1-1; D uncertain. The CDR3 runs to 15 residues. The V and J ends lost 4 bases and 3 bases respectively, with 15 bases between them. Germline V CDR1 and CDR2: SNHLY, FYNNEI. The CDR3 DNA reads TGTGCCAGCAGTGCCCGGGGTTGGGCTTACACTGAAGCTTTCTTT. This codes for CASSARGWAYTEAFF. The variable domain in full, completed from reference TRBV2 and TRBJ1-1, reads EPEVTQTPSHQVTQMGQEVILRCVPISNHLYFYWYRQILGQKVEFLVSFYNNEISEKSEIFDDQFSVERPDGSNFTLKIRSTKLEDSAMYFCASSARGWAYTEAFFGQGTRLTVV.

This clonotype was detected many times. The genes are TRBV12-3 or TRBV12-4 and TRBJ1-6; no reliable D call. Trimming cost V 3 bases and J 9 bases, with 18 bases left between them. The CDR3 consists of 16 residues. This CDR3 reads CASSLAGWMLGSPLHF. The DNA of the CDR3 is TGTGCCAGCAGTTTGGCGGGTTGGATGCTCGGTTCACCCCTCCACTTT.

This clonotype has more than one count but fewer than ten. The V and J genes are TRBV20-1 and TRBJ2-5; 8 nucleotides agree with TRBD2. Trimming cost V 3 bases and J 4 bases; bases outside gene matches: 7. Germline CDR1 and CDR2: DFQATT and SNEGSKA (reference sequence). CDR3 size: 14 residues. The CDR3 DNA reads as TGCAGTGCTAGTTGGGGCGGGGGGCGAGAGACCCAGTACTTC. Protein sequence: CSASWGGGRETQYF.

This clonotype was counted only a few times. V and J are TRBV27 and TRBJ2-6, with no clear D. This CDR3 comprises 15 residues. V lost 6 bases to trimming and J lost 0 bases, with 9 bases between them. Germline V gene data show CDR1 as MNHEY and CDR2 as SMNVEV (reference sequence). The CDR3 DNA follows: TGTGCCAGCAGGCCCTTCGGCTCTGGGGCCAACGTCCTGACTTTC. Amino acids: CASRPFGSGANVLTF.

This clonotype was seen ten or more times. Here the CDR3 reads CASSGSGGTGELFF. DNA of the CDR3: TGCGCCAGCAGTGGTAGCGGGGGGACCGGGGAGCTGTTTTTT. The rearrangement uses TRBV4-3 and TRBJ2-2; 10 nucleotides align to TRBD2. V gave up 6 bases and J gave up 5 bases; unmatched junction bases: 3. Per germline, CDR1 LGHNA and CDR2 YSLEER. CDR3 length equals 14 residues.

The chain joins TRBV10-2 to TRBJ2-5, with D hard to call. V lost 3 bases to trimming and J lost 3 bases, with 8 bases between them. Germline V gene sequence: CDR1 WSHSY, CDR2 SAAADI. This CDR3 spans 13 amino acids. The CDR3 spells CASSESAEETQYF. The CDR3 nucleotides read TGCGCCAGCAGTGAATCGGCGGAAGAGACCCAGTACTTC.

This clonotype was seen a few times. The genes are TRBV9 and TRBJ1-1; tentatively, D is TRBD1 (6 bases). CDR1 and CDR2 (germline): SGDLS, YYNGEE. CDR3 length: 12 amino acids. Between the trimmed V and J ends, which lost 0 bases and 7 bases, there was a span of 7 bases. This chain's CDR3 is CASSVGRGEAFF. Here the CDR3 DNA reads TGTGCCAGCAGCGTAGGCAGGGGTGAAGCTTTCTTT. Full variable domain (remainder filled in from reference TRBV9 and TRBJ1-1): DSGVTQTPKHLITATGQRVTLRCSPRSGDLSVYWYQQSLDQGLQFLIQYYNGEERAKGNILERFSAQQFPDLHSELNLSSLELGDSALYFCASSVGRGEAFFGQGTRLTVV.

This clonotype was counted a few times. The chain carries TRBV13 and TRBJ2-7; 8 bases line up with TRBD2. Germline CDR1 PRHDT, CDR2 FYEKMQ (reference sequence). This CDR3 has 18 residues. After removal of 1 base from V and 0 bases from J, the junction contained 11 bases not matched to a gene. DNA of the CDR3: TGTGCCAGCAGCTTAGACCCGACCCTTAGCGGGGACTCCTACGAGCAGTACTTC. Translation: CASSLDPTLSGDSYEQYF.

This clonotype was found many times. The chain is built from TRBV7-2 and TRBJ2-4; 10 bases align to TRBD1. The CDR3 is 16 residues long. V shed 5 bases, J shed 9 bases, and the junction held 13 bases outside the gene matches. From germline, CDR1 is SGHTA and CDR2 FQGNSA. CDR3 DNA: TGTGCCAGCAGCCCTATCATCTTCCGGACAGGGGGCATTCAGTACTTC. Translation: CASSPIIFRTGGIQYF. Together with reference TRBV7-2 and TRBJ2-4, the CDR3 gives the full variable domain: GAGVSQSPSNKVTEKGKDVELRCDPISGHTALYWYRQSLGQGLEFLIYFQGNSAPDKSGLPSDRFSAERTGGSVSTLTIQRTQQEDSAVYLCASSPIIFRTGGIQYFGAGTRLSVL.

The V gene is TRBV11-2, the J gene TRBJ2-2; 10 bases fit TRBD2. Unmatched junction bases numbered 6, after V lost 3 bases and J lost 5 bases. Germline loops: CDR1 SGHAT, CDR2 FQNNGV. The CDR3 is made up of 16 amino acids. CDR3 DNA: TGTGCCAGCAGCTTTACTAGCGGGATCGCTACCGGGGAGCTGTTTTTT. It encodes CASSFTSGIATGELFF.

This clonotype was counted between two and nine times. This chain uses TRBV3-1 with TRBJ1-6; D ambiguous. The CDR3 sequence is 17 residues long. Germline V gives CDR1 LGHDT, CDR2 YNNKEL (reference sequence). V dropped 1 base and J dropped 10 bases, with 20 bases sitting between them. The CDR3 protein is CASSQGPLREGRSPLHF. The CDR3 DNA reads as TGTGCCAGCAGCCAAGGGCCCCTCCGGGAAGGGAGATCACCCCTCCACTTT. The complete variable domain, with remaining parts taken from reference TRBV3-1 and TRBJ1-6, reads DTAVSQTPKYLVTQMGNDKSIKCEQNLGHDTMYWYKQDSKKFLKIMFSYNNKELIINETVPNRFSPKSPDKAHLNLHINSLELGDSAVYFCASSQGPLREGRSPLHFGNGTRLTVT.

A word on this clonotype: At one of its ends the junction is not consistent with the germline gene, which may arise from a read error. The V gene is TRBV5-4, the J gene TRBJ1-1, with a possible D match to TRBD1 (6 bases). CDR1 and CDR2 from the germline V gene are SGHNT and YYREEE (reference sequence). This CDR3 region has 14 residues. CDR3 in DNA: TGTGCCAGCAGCTTGGAGGTTGGGGACACTGTAGCTTTCTTT. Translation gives CASSLEVGDTVAFF.

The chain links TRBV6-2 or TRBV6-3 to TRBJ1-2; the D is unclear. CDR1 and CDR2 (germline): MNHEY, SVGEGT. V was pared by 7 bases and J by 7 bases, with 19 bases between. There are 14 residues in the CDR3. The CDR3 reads CASTITGPFSGYTF. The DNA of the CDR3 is TGTGCCAGCACTATTACCGGTCCCTTTTCTGGCTACACCTTC.

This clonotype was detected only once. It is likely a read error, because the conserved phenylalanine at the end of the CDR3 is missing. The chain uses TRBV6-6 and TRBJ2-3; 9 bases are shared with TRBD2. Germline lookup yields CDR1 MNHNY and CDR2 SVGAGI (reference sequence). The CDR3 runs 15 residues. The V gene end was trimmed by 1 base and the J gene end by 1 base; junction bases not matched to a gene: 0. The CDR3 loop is CASSYLAGGTDTQYL. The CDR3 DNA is TGTGCCAGCAGTTACTTAGCGGGGGGCACAGATACGCAGTATTTA.

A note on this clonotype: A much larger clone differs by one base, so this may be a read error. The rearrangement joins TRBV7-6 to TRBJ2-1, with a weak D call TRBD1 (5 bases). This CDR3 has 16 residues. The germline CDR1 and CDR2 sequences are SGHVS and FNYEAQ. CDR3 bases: TGTGCCAGCAGCTCCGACGCAGGGCCACCGGCCAATGAGCAGCTCTTC. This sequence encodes CASSSDAGPPANEQLF.

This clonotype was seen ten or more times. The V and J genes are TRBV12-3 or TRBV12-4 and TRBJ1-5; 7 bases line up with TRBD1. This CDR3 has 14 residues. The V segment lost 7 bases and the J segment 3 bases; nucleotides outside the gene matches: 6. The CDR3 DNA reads TGTGCCAGCACCAAAGACAGGGACAATCAGCCCCAGCATTTT. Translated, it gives CASTKDRDNQPQHF.

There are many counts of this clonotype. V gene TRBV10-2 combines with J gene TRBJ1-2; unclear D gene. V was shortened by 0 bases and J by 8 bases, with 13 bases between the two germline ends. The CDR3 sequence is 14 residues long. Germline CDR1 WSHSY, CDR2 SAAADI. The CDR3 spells CASSESGRLGGYTF. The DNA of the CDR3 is TGCGCCAGCAGTGAGTCGGGCCGGCTAGGAGGCTACACCTTC.

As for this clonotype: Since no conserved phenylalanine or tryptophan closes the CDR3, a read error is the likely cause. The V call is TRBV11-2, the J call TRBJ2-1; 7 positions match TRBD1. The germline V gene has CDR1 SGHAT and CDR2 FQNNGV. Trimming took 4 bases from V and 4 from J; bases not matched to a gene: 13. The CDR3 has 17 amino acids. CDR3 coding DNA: TGTGCCAGCAGCTCCACCCCATCGAGGGGGCTATACAATGAGCAGTTCTTG. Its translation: CASSSTPSRGLYNEQFL.

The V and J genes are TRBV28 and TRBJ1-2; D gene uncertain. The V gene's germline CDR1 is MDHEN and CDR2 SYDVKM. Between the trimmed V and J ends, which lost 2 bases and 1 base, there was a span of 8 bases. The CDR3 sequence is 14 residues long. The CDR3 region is CASSLAVSNYGYTF. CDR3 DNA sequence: TGTGCCAGCAGTTTAGCGGTCAGTAACTATGGCTACACCTTC.